This entry is about one T cell receptor beta chain. This clone is a singleton in its sample. The antigen it binds to is not known. No clone much larger than this one lies a single base away; base qualities are absent. V is shortened by 0 bases, J by 2 bases, and the region joining them spans 11 bases. Looking up the germline V gene yields CDR1 SGHDT and CDR2 YYEEEE. From cysteine to phenylalanine, the CDR3 is 16 amino acids long. Left in the record is the CDR3 DNA by itself, 48 bases read in frame from the first base. Repertoires were sampled repeatedly over the course of chemoradiotherapy so that clonal expansion in the tumor microenvironment could be followed. The data originate from a study of chemoradiotherapy in HPV16-positive cancers (dated by TCRdb to the early 2020s). For the wider study: Functional T-cell assays on cells from a couple of HPV16-positive patients defined candidate HPV-specific T-cell clones and common TCR motifs. The study asked whether T-cell immunity against the HPV oncoproteins E6 and E7 changes during chemoradiotherapy and whether it affects survival. The candidate HPV-specific TCRs and motifs were subsequently tracked in TCR repertoires obtained from 70 to 95 patients with HPV-related cancers. General findings and caveats noted by the study authors: Expansion of candidate HPV-specific clones and E7-related TCR motifs was observed in the tumor microenvironment during treatment, whereas no such expansion was observed for non-HPV-specific T cells. In HPV16-positive patients, expansion of HPV-responsive T cells during chemoradiotherapy was found to be associated with improved recurrence-free survival. The functional definition of HPV-specific T cells was derived from only a couple of HPV16-positive patients, and the survival association was reported for HPV16-positive patients.

Libraries were prepared through the immunoSEQ multiplex PCR assay. This immuneACCESS table, as held by TCRdb, lists in-frame sequences with V and J called but not all clones. Of the missing ones, under half trace to an unresolved V gene in checked studies; the others have no known cause. Here the sample has approximately 5,200 clones; roughly 81% occur a single time. The biggest ten clones account for about 10% of the sample. The sample here was tumor tissue, taken from a patient who underwent chemoradiotherapy. The sequence came from a human donor with HPV-associated anogenital cancer. The rearrangement joined TRBV5-6 to TRBJ2-2; a confident D gene designation cannot be given. The nucleotide sequence reads as follows: TGTGCCAGCAGCTTGGTCCTTGGTTTAAACACCGGGGAGCTGTTTTTT. The translation is CASSLVLGLNTGELFF.